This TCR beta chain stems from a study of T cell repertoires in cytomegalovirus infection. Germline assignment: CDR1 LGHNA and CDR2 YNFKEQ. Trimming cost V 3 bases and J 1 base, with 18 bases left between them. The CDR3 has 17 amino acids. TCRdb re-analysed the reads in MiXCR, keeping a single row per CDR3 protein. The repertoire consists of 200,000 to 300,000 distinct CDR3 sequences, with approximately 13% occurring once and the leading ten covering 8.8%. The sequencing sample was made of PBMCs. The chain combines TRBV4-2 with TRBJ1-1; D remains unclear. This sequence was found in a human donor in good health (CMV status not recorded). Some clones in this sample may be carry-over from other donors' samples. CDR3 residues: CASSHAPSGRKNTEAFF. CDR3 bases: TGTGCCAGCAGCCACGCCCCATCCGGGAGGAAGAACACTGAAGCTTTCTTT.